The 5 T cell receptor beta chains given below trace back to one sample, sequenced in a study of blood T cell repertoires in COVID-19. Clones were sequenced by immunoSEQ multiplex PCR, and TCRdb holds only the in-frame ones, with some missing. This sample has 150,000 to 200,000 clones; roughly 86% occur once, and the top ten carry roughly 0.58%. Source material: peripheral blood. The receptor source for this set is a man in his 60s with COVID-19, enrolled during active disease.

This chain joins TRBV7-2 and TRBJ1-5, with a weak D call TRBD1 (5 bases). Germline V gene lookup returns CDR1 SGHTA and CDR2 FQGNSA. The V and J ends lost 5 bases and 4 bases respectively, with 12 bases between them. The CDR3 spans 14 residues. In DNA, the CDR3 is TGTGCCAGCAGCCCTACCGGGACTAATCAGCCCCAGCATTTT. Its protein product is CASSPTGTNQPQHF.

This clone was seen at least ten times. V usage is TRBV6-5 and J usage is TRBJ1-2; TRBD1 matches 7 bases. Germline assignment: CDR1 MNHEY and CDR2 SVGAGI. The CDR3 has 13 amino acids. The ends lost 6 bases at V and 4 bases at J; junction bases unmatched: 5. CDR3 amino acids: CASRTGKGYGYTF. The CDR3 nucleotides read TGTGCCAGCAGGACAGGGAAAGGCTATGGCTACACCTTC.

The CDR3 spells CASSQGQALQTQYF. CDR3 DNA: TGCGCCAGCAGCCAGGGACAGGCGTTACAGACCCAGTACTTC. The rearrangement joins TRBV5-1 to TRBJ2-5, with 8 positions matching TRBD1. The CDR3 is made up of 14 amino acids. Germline trimming cut 4 bases from V and 6 bases from J; bases unmatched to any gene: 8. Germline V gene sequence: CDR1 SGHRS, CDR2 YFSETQ.

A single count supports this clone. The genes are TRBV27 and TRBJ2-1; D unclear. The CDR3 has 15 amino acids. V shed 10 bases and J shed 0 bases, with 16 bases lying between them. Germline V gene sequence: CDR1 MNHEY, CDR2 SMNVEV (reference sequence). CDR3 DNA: TGTGCCACCCTCCGACTTTTGAGCTCCTACAATGAGCAGTTCTTC. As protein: CATLRLLSSYNEQFF.

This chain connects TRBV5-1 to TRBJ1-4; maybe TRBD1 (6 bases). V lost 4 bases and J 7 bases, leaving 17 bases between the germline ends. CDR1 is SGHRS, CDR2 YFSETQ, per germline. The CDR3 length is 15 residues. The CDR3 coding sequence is TGCGCCAGCAGCCTGTCACAGGGAATTGGTGAAAAACTGTTTTTT. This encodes CASSLSQGIGEKLFF.